This T cell receptor (beta chain) emerged from a study of T-cell memory formation after mild COVID-19. One entry per CDR3 protein, called by TCRdb with MiXCR from the 5' RACE reads. The repertoire holds 200,000 or so distinct CDR3 sequences, with roughly 18% as singletons. The V segment lost 0 bases and the J segment 6 bases; nucleotides outside the gene matches: 8. Germline-derived CDR1 and CDR2 are DFQATT and SNEGSKA (reference sequence). CDR3 size: 15 residues. The source is an adult woman who had mild COVID-19 (a few samples of this study predate the infection). Cell type and time point are not known. The chain couples TRBV20-1 to TRBJ2-1; 7 nucleotides align to TRBD1. The source material was PBMCs or a T cell subset sorted from them (not recorded which). CDR3 sequence (DNA): TGCAGTGCTAGAGATGCCAGACAGGGAACCAATGAGCAGTTCTTC. Encoded protein: CSARDARQGTNEQFF.